This T cell receptor (beta chain) was retrieved from a study of blood T cell repertoires in COVID-19. Study overall: Some COVID-19 samples were acute and others convalescent; all came from the United States, Italy and Spain. Sample material is recorded as cDNA or gDNA derived from T cells, B-cell-depleted T cells, or PBMCs.

The assay was immunoSEQ multiplex PCR, and TCRdb's table has in-frame clones only and misses some. The table has under 80,000 clones, 65% to 90% seen once. V trimming: 8 bases; J trimming: 6 bases; junction bases outside the gene matches: 9. This CDR3 spans 13 amino acids. This receptor was obtained from a woman aged 55-75 years with acute or convalescent COVID-19. V usage is TRBV12-3 or TRBV12-4 and J usage is TRBJ2-5, with 7 positions matching TRBD1. The sample comprised peripheral blood. The chain's CDR3 is CASGQQGRKTQYF. CDR3 nucleotides: TGTGCCAGCGGGCAACAGGGGAGAAAGACCCAGTACTTC.